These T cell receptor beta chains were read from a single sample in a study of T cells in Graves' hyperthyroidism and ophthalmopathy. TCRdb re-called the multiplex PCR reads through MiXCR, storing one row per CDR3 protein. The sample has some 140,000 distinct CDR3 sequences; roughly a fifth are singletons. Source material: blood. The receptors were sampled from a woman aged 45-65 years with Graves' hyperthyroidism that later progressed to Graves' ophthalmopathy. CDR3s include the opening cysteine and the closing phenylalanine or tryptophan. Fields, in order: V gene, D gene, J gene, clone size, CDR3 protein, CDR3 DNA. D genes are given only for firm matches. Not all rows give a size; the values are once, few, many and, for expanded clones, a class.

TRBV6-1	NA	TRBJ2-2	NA	CASSTNGGAGELFF	TGTGCCAGCAGTACAAACGGGGGCGCCGGGGAGCTGTTTTTT
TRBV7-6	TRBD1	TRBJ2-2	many	CASSISGQGSTGELFF	TGTGCCAGCAGTATCTCGGGACAGGGGAGCACCGGGGAGCTGTTTTTT
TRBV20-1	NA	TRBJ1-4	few	CSARKGGGREKLFF	TGCAGTGCTAGAAAAGGGGGAGGGAGAGAAAAACTGTTTTTT
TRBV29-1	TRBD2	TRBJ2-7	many	CSAGGGPAYEQYF	TGCAGCGCGGGGGGGGGGCCAGCCTACGAGCAGTACTTC
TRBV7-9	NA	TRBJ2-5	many	CASSLVVRDETQYF	TGTGCCAGCAGCTTAGTAGTCAGGGACGAGACCCAGTACTTC
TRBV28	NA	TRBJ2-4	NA	CASSLTGTPTLAKNIQYF	TGTGCCAGCAGTTTGACCGGGACACCTACTCTAGCCAAAAACATTCAGTACTTC
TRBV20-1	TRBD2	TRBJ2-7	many	CSAPQGGGGEQYF	TGCAGTGCTCCCCAGGGTGGGGGGGGCGAGCAGTACTTC
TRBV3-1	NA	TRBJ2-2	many	CASSQDFHGELFF	TGTGCCAGCAGCCAAGATTTCCACGGGGAGCTGTTTTTT
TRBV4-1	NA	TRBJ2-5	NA	CASSQDVTGETQYF	TGCGCCAGCAGCCAAGATGTTACGGGAGAGACCCAGTACTTC
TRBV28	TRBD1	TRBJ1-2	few	CASSYDRDGGYTF	TGTGCCAGCAGCTATGACAGGGACGGTGGCTACACCTTC
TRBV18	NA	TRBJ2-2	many	CASSQGSGELFF	TGTGCCAGCTCACAAGGTTCCGGGGAGCTGTTTTTT
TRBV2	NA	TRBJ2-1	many	CAGRADLSYNEQFF	TGTGCCGGAAGAGCGGATCTCTCCTACAATGAGCAGTTCTTC
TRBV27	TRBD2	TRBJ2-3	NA	CASSHRLAGTDTQYF	TGTGCCAGCAGCCACCGACTAGCGGGAACAGATACGCAGTATTTT
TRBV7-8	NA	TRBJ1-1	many	CASGFRGTEAFF	TGTGCCAGCGGTTTCAGGGGCACTGAAGCTTTCTTT
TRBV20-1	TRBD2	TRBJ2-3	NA	CRGLAGGNTDTQYF	TGCAGAGGACTAGCGGGAGGGAACACAGATACGCAGTATTTT
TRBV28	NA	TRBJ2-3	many	CASSLPSTDTQYF	TGTGCCAGCAGTTTACCTAGCACAGATACGCAGTATTTT
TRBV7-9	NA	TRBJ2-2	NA	CASSSGLENTGELFF	TGCGCCAGCAGCTCGGGACTTGAGAACACCGGGGAGCTGTTTTTT
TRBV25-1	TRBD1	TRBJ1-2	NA	CASSAPTSGGVRGYTF	TGTGCCAGCAGCGCCCCTACCTCAGGGGGTGTTCGTGGCTACACCTTC
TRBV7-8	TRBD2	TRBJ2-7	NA	CASSSPASGLAGGTYEQYF	TGTGCCAGCAGCTCCCCCGCCTCGGGACTAGCGGGAGGGACCTACGAGCAGTACTTC